This is a list of T cell receptor beta chains from one sample in a study of shared clonotypes between healthy human individuals. Assay used: immunoSEQ multiplex PCR; TCRdb lists only in-frame clones, some missing. The table lists fewer than 1.8 million clones, just under 99% of them singletons. Material: naive CD4+ T cells sorted from blood. These receptors were taken from a man aged 25-45 years in good health. Both conserved end residues are part of each CDR3. A D gene is named only where the DNA matches it firmly. Expanded clones are given a class, and other clones once, few, many or no size at all.

cdr3_nt: TGTGCCAGCAGGGTAGGCCCCTACGAGCAGTACTTC
cdr3_aa: CASRVGPYEQYF
d_call: NA
j_call: TRBJ2-7
clone_size: NA
v_call: TRBV27

cdr3_nt: TGCGCCAGCAGCTTGACCCGGGATTCCTCCTACAATGAGCAGTTCTTC
cdr3_aa: CASSLTRDSSYNEQFF
d_call: NA
j_call: TRBJ2-1
clone_size: once
v_call: TRBV5-1

cdr3_nt: TGTGCCAGCAGCGGGGTGGGCTATTCCCCGTTGGAAGATACGCAGTATTTT
cdr3_aa: CASSGVGYSPLEDTQYF
d_call: NA
j_call: TRBJ2-3
clone_size: NA
v_call: TRBV7-6

cdr3_nt: TGTGCCAGCAGACAGGAGCAGTACTTC
cdr3_aa: CASRQEQYF
d_call: NA
j_call: TRBJ2-7
clone_size: NA
v_call: TRBV25-1

cdr3_nt: TGTGCCAGCAGACGTGTAGCGGGAGGGCCCAGCGAGCAGTACTTC
cdr3_aa: CASRRVAGGPSEQYF
d_call: TRBD2
j_call: TRBJ2-7
clone_size: NA
v_call: TRBV5-4

cdr3_nt: TGTGCCAGCAGAGGACCAAGCACAGAGGCTTTCTTT
cdr3_aa: CASRGPSTEAFF
d_call: NA
j_call: TRBJ1-1
clone_size: NA
v_call: TRBV6-1

cdr3_nt: TGTGCCAGCAGCTTAGAGAGCGCCTACAATGAGCAGTTCTTC
cdr3_aa: CASSLESAYNEQFF
d_call: NA
j_call: TRBJ2-1
clone_size: NA
v_call: TRBV7-8

cdr3_nt: TGTGCCAGCAGCGTAGAAGGGGGGGATCAGCCCCAGCATTTT
cdr3_aa: CASSVEGGDQPQHF
d_call: NA
j_call: TRBJ1-5
clone_size: few
v_call: TRBV9

cdr3_nt: TGTGCCAGCAGCCCTCCCCTAACCACGGGGCCCCAGTACTTC
cdr3_aa: CASSPPLTTGPQYF
d_call: NA
j_call: TRBJ2-5
clone_size: NA
v_call: TRBV7-2

cdr3_nt: TGTGCCAGCAGCTCCCGACAGGGAAACACCGGGGAGCTGTTTTTT
cdr3_aa: CASSSRQGNTGELFF
d_call: TRBD1
j_call: TRBJ2-2
clone_size: NA
v_call: TRBV7-9

cdr3_nt: TGTGCCAGCAGCCGTCCCCCGGGCAACGAGCAGTACTTC
cdr3_aa: CASSRPPGNEQYF
d_call: NA
j_call: TRBJ2-7
clone_size: NA
v_call: TRBV5-5

cdr3_nt: TGTGCCAGCAGCTTGGCCGCAGGGATGAACACTGAAGCTTTCTTT
cdr3_aa: CASSLAAGMNTEAFF
d_call: NA
j_call: TRBJ1-1
clone_size: NA
v_call: TRBV5-4

cdr3_nt: TGTGCCACCAGCAGAGATAAAGGCTACGAGCAGTACTTC
cdr3_aa: CATSRDKGYEQYF
d_call: NA
j_call: TRBJ2-7
clone_size: NA
v_call: TRBV15

cdr3_nt: TGTGCCAGCAGGGGAGAGACCCAGTACTTC
cdr3_aa: CASRGETQYF
d_call: NA
j_call: TRBJ2-5
clone_size: NA
v_call: TRBV5-4

cdr3_nt: TGTGCCAGCAGTTCCGACAATTACGAGCAGTACTTC
cdr3_aa: CASSSDNYEQYF
d_call: NA
j_call: TRBJ2-7
clone_size: NA
v_call: TRBV28

cdr3_nt: TGCGCCAGCAGCCAAGTCGGTGAGAAAAGGTACGAGCAGTACTTC
cdr3_aa: CASSQVGEKRYEQYF
d_call: NA
j_call: TRBJ2-7
clone_size: once
v_call: TRBV4-3

cdr3_nt: TGTGCCAGCAGTGAAATCCCTGGACAGGGCCACGAGACCCAGTACTTC
cdr3_aa: CASSEIPGQGHETQYF
d_call: TRBD1
j_call: TRBJ2-5
clone_size: NA
v_call: TRBV6-1

cdr3_nt: TGTGCCAGCAGCGAGCGGGAGGGCCGCACAGATACGCAGTATTTT
cdr3_aa: CASSEREGRTDTQYF
d_call: TRBD2
j_call: TRBJ2-3
clone_size: NA
v_call: TRBV7-3

cdr3_nt: TGCGCCAGCAGCTTGGAAGGGACAGCCTATGGCTACACCTTC
cdr3_aa: CASSLEGTAYGYTF
d_call: TRBD1
j_call: TRBJ1-2
clone_size: NA
v_call: TRBV5-1

cdr3_nt: TGTGCCACCAGCAGAGAATTGAAATTCTACGAGCAGTACTTC
cdr3_aa: CATSRELKFYEQYF
d_call: NA
j_call: TRBJ2-7
clone_size: NA
v_call: TRBV15

cdr3_nt: TGTGCCACCAGCAGATCCCTGGGGGAGCAGTACTTC
cdr3_aa: CATSRSLGEQYF
d_call: NA
j_call: TRBJ2-7
clone_size: once
v_call: TRBV15

cdr3_nt: TGTGCCAGCAGCTTAACGGGGGGCACTGAAGCTTTCTTT
cdr3_aa: CASSLTGGTEAFF
d_call: NA
j_call: TRBJ1-1
clone_size: NA
v_call: TRBV11-2

cdr3_nt: TGCAGCGCCCATTTCAGCACAGATACGCAGTATTTT
cdr3_aa: CSAHFSTDTQYF
d_call: NA
j_call: TRBJ2-3
clone_size: NA
v_call: TRBV29-1

cdr3_nt: TGTGCCAGCTCGTACCGCGGAGGATCCGACACTGAAGCTTTCTTT
cdr3_aa: CASSYRGGSDTEAFF
d_call: NA
j_call: TRBJ1-1
clone_size: NA
v_call: TRBV18

cdr3_nt: TGCGCCAGCAGCTTCGAGGGGATGAACACTGAAGCTTTCTTT
cdr3_aa: CASSFEGMNTEAFF
d_call: NA
j_call: TRBJ1-1
clone_size: NA
v_call: TRBV5-1

cdr3_nt: TGTGCCAGCAGCGTAGCTAGCACAGATACGCAGTATTTT
cdr3_aa: CASSVASTDTQYF
d_call: NA
j_call: TRBJ2-3
clone_size: few
v_call: TRBV9

cdr3_nt: TGTGCCAGCAGCTTAGCAGCGGGAGTACCAGATACGCAGTATTTT
cdr3_aa: CASSLAAGVPDTQYF
d_call: TRBD2
j_call: TRBJ2-3
clone_size: NA
v_call: TRBV7-6

cdr3_nt: TGTGCCAGCAGGGGTAGCGGGAACCTATTCTACGAGCAGTACTTC
cdr3_aa: CASRGSGNLFYEQYF
d_call: TRBD2
j_call: TRBJ2-7
clone_size: NA
v_call: TRBV28

cdr3_nt: TGTGCCAGCAGCTCGAAGGACTTTTCGGCCGCCTACGAGCAGTACTTC
cdr3_aa: CASSSKDFSAAYEQYF
d_call: NA
j_call: TRBJ2-7
clone_size: NA
v_call: TRBV5-8

cdr3_nt: TGTGCCAGCAGCTTAGGATCTAGCTACAATGAGCAGTTCTTC
cdr3_aa: CASSLGSSYNEQFF
d_call: NA
j_call: TRBJ2-1
clone_size: NA
v_call: TRBV11-2

cdr3_nt: TGTGCCAGCAGCCCGATACTTTCGGGGTCTGAAGCTTTCTTT
cdr3_aa: CASSPILSGSEAFF
d_call: NA
j_call: TRBJ1-1
clone_size: NA
v_call: TRBV7-2

cdr3_nt: TGTGCCAGCAGCTTACCGGGGCACGGGGGGGAGACCCAGTACTTC
cdr3_aa: CASSLPGHGGETQYF
d_call: TRBD2
j_call: TRBJ2-5
clone_size: NA
v_call: TRBV7-9

cdr3_nt: TGTGCCAGCAGGTGGGGGGGCAAGGAAAGGGAGACCCAGTACTTC
cdr3_aa: CASRWGGKERETQYF
d_call: NA
j_call: TRBJ2-5
clone_size: NA
v_call: TRBV28